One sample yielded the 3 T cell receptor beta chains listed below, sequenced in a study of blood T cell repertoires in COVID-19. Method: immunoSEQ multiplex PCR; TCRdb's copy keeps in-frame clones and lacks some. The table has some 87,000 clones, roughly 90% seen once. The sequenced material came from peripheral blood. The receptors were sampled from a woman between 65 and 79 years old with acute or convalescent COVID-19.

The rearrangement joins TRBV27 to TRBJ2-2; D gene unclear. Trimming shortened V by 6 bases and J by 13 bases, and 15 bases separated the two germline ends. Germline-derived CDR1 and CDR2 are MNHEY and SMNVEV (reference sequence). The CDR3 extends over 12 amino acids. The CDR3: CASRPPVGGLFF. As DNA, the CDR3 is TGTGCCAGCAGACCCCCGGTCGGTGGGCTGTTTTTT.

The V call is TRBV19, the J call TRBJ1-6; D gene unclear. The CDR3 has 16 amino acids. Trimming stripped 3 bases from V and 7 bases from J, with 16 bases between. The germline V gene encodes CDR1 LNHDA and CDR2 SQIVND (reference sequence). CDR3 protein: CASSIQRAATNSPLHF. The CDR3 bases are TGTGCCAGTAGTATTCAGCGGGCAGCCACCAATTCACCCCTCCACTTT.

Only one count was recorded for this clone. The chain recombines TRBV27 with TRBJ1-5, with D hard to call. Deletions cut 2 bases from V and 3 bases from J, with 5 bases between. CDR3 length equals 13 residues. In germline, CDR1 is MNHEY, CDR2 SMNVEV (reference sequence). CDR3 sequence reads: CASSLAYNQPQHF. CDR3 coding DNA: TGTGCCAGCAGTTTAGCCTACAATCAGCCCCAGCATTTT.